This T cell receptor beta chain was captured in a study of low-dose radiotherapy and immunotherapy resistance in tumors. In the study overall: Members of Cohort 1 were treated with 0.5 Gy per fraction every 2 weeks. The prescribed total PTV dose was 6.5 Gy. Intravenous cyclophosphamide 200 mg/m2 was given every two weeks, one day before radiation and immunotherapy.

TRAV- and TRBV-specific primers, spanning alpha and beta chains, primed first-strand cDNA. A roughly 19-cycle PCR with a constant-region primer and V-primer adapter amplified TCRs. In vitro transcription amplified isolated mRNA. TCRdb used MiXCR to reprocess the reads, holding one entry per CDR3 protein. The data hold approximately 91,000 distinct CDR3 sequences, with approximately 22% observed a single time. This clonotype appeared many times. Sample time point: after trial treatment. Indicated treatment: LDRT plus nivolumab, ipilimumab, low-dose cyclophosphamide and aspirin (RACIN trial). The germline V and J ends were trimmed by 5 bases and 5 bases, with 15 bases remaining between them. Germline V CDR1 and CDR2: MDHEN, SYDVKM. The CDR3 consists of 15 residues.

This sequence was found in a female donor with ovarian cancer. The specimen was PBMCs, collected after low-dose radiotherapy plus immunotherapy. The rearrangement joins TRBV28 to TRBJ2-2; possible D gene TRBD2, 7 bases. CDR3 in DNA: TGTGCCAGCAGTGCCGCGGGGGCCGGAACCGGGGAGCTGTTTTTT. It yields the protein CASSAAGAGTGELFF.